This T cell receptor (beta chain) was retrieved from a study of blood T cell repertoires in COVID-19. TCRdb's table, derived via immunoSEQ multiplex PCR, lists solely in-frame clones and lacks some. The sample yields about 90,000 clones, roughly 78% seen once. After removal of 8 bases from V and 5 bases from J, the junction contained 11 bases not matched to a gene. Germline V lookup: CDR1 MNHEY, CDR2 SVGEGT. The CDR3 totals 15 residues. The chain links TRBV6-2 or TRBV6-3 to TRBJ1-2; TRBD1 matches 10 bases. This sequence originates from a woman in her seventies with acute or convalescent COVID-19. The sequencing sample was made of peripheral blood. CDR3 DNA: TGTGCCAGCGGCCTGACAGGGGGCTCGCTGTATGGCTACACCTTC. Amino acid sequence: CASGLTGGSLYGYTF.